The rows below give T cell receptor beta chains drawn from one sample of a study of blood T cell repertoires in COVID-19. Sequencing was performed with immunoSEQ multiplex PCR; in TCRdb, only in-frame clones are kept and a portion is missing. Among approximately 28,000 clones, about 92% were seen once, and the ten largest hold roughly 0.8%. Sequences were obtained from peripheral blood. These receptors originate from a woman aged 70-85 years with COVID-19, enrolled during active disease. Both conserved end residues are part of each CDR3. Each record gives: D gene, J gene, V gene, clone size, CDR3 protein, CDR3 DNA. D genes are given only for firm matches. The size field is filled for only some rows; it gives once, few, many or a size class.

>.|TRBJ2-5|TRBV5-4|.
CASSSRTEQETQYF
TGTGCCAGCAGCTCTCGGACAGAGCAAGAGACCCAGTACTTC
>.|TRBJ2-3|TRBV28|once
CASSLPALGPSTDTQYF
TGTGCCAGCAGTTTACCCGCCCTGGGGCCTAGCACAGATACGCAGTATTTT
>.|TRBJ1-2|TRBV10-3|once
CAITEDDPRGYTF
TGTGCCATCACCGAGGATGATCCTCGGGGCTACACCTTC
>.|TRBJ2-7|TRBV24-1|.
CATSRTVHEQYF
TGTGCCACCTCACGGACTGTCCACGAGCAGTACTTC
>TRBD1|TRBJ2-6|TRBV5-1|.
CASGKSGQSSGANVLTF
TGCGCCAGCGGAAAATCGGGACAGTCCTCTGGGGCCAACGTCCTGACTTTC
>TRBD1|TRBJ1-6|TRBV12-3/TRBV12-4|.
CASSSSRGITLHF
TGTGCCAGCAGTTCCTCCAGGGGGATCACCCTCCACTTT
>.|TRBJ1-2|TRBV30|.
CAWSVEGIFYGYTF
TGTGCCTGGAGTGTCGAGGGAATCTTCTATGGCTACACCTTC
>.|TRBJ1-1|TRBV6-2/TRBV6-3|.
CASRYGHLNTEAFF
TGTGCCAGCAGATACGGACACCTGAACACTGAAGCTTTCTTT
>.|TRBJ2-7|TRBV11-2|.
CASSLLRGAGLGEQYF
TGTGCCAGCAGCTTACTCAGAGGCGCAGGACTCGGCGAGCAGTACTTC
>.|TRBJ2-2|TRBV28|.
CASSSPGLLTGELFF
TGTGCCAGCAGTTCCCCGGGACTCCTGACCGGGGAGCTGTTTTTT
>TRBD2|TRBJ2-7|TRBV3-1/TRBV3-2|.
CASSQGVAGQREEYEQYF
TGTGCCAGCAGCCAAGGGGTCGCGGGCCAGCGGGAGGAATACGAGCAGTACTTC
>.|TRBJ1-4|TRBV29-1|.
CSVSGGGKLFF
TGCAGCGTTAGTGGGGGGGGGAAACTGTTTTTT
>TRBD2|TRBJ2-1|TRBV5-1|.
CASSLGLAGDRAYNEQFF
TGCGCCAGCAGCTTGGGACTAGCGGGAGATAGAGCCTACAATGAGCAGTTCTTC
>TRBD1|TRBJ2-2|TRBV19|.
CASSRNGQGFGTGELFF
TGTGCCAGTAGTAGGAACGGACAGGGGTTCGGCACCGGGGAGCTGTTTTTT
>.|TRBJ1-6|TRBV18|.
CASSPGGLGHSPLHF
TGTGCCAGCTCACCCGGGGGGTTAGGACATTCACCCCTCCACTTT
>.|TRBJ2-5|TRBV23-1|.
CASSHLNTPWVVIREDRQETQYF
TGCGCCAGCAGTCACCTCAACACCCCCTGGGTTGTTATACGGGAAGATAGGCAAGAGACCCAGTACTTC
>TRBD1|TRBJ2-7|TRBV7-9|.
CASSPDRGHEQYF
TGTGCCAGCAGCCCGGACAGGGGCCACGAGCAGTACTTC
>.|TRBJ2-1|TRBV7-9|.
CASSPGFGLRIVYEQFF
TGTGCCAGCAGCCCAGGATTCGGACTCCGGATAGTTTATGAGCAGTTCTTC
>TRBD2|TRBJ2-1|TRBV3-1/TRBV3-2|.
CASSQAVLAGNEQFF
TGTGCCAGCAGCCAAGCTGTACTAGCGGGTAATGAGCAGTTCTTC
>.|TRBJ1-2|TRBV28|.
CASSTGNYGYTF
TGTGCCAGCTCAACAGGGAACTATGGCTACACCTTC
>.|TRBJ2-1|TRBV11-2|.
CASSLGFTGHEQFF
TGTGCCAGCAGCTTAGGCTTTACAGGCCATGAGCAGTTCTTC
>.|TRBJ2-1|TRBV5-1|.
CASSMDTNNEQFF
TGCGCCAGCAGCATGGACACCAACAATGAGCAGTTCTTC
>.|TRBJ1-6|TRBV4-1|.
CASSPPLGAGSPLHF
TGCGCCAGCAGCCCCCCCTTGGGGGCCGGTTCACCCCTCCACTTT
>TRBD1|TRBJ1-2|TRBV4-3|.
CASSQERTGAYGYTF
TGCGCCAGCAGCCAAGAGCGAACAGGGGCCTATGGCTACACCTTC
>.|TRBJ1-2|TRBV7-2|once
CASSPVDSAYEAFNYGYTF
TGTGCCAGCAGCCCCGTCGACAGCGCTTACGAAGCGTTTAACTATGGCTACACCTTC
>.|TRBJ2-1|TRBV14|.
CASSQVSVEQFF
TGTGCCAGCAGCCAAGTTAGCGTAGAGCAGTTCTTC
>.|TRBJ2-2|TRBV19|once
CASSMNRNTGELFF
TGTGCCAGTAGTATGAACAGGAACACCGGGGAGCTGTTTTTT
>.|TRBJ1-2|TRBV19|.
CASSITAGVNYGYTF
TGTGCCAGTAGTATTACCGCCGGGGTCAACTATGGCTACACCTTC
>TRBD2|TRBJ2-1|TRBV7-6|.
CASSLPSGRVLNEQFF
TGTGCCAGCAGCTTACCTAGCGGGAGAGTTCTCAATGAGCAGTTCTTC
>.|TRBJ1-4|TRBV6-1|once
CASSDRTLATNEKLFF
TGTGCCAGCAGTGATAGGACACTTGCAACTAATGAAAAACTGTTTTTT
>TRBD1|TRBJ2-5|TRBV28|.
CASRGTGGSRETQYF
TGTGCCAGCAGGGGGACAGGGGGCTCGCGAGAGACCCAGTACTTC